The 30 T cell receptor beta chains presented below share a single source sample, sequenced in a study of T cell repertoires in cytomegalovirus infection. TCRdb itself ran the reads through MiXCR, one entry per CDR3 protein. The top ten clones hold roughly 13% of a sample with around 710,000 distinct CDR3 sequences, 25% to 35% of them seen once. No antigens are known for them. The source material was cultured CD8+ T cells from PBMCs, sampled from culture after CMV antigen stimulation. These receptors were collected from a human donor in good health (CMV status not recorded). Some clones in this sample may be carry-over from other donors' samples.

This clonotype was picked up a small number of times. V is TRBV9 and J is TRBJ2-2; D is unresolved. CDR1 and CDR2 from the germline V gene are SGDLS and YYNGEE. The CDR3 is made up of 15 amino acids. V lost 0 bases to trimming and J lost 7 bases, with 13 bases between them. CDR3 residues: CASSVDPSAIGELFF. Here the CDR3 DNA reads TGTGCCAGCAGCGTAGACCCCTCTGCTATCGGGGAGCTGTTTTTT.

This clonotype was observed a handful of times. V and J are TRBV12-3 or TRBV12-4 and TRBJ1-1, with D hard to call. This CDR3 spans 10 amino acids. Trimming took 7 bases from V and 11 from J, leaving 11 bases between them. The DNA for the CDR3 is TGTGCCAGCACCCTCTTGGTCGCTTTCTTT. It yields the protein CASTLLVAFF.

This clonotype was counted ten times or more. The V call is TRBV5-5, the J call TRBJ2-3; 14 positions agree with TRBD2. The CDR3 has 20 amino acids. Germline loops: CDR1 SGHKS, CDR2 YYEKEE (reference sequence). The trim removed 4 bases at V and 0 bases at J, leaving 13 bases unmatched. CDR3 coding DNA: TGTGCCAGCAGCCCAAGGATCGGGACTAGCGGGGGAACTAGCACAGATACGCAGTATTTT. The encoded protein is CASSPRIGTSGGTSTDTQYF.

The chain combines TRBV29-1 with TRBJ2-3, with 9 bases that match TRBD1. The V gene end was trimmed by 0 bases and the J gene end by 6 bases; junction bases not matched to a gene: 10. The CDR3 covers 16 residues. Germline V gene sequence: CDR1 SQVTM, CDR2 ANQGSEA. CDR3 coding DNA: TGCAGCGTTGAAGATCCCGGGGACAGGGAATGGGATACGCAGTATTTT. This sequence encodes CSVEDPGDREWDTQYF.

This clonotype came up a few times. This chain uses TRBV25-1 with TRBJ2-4, with a tentative D call TRBD1 (6 bases). Germline loops: CDR1 MGHDK, CDR2 SYGVNS. CDR3 size: 16 residues. Trimming left V 6 bases short and J 3 bases short, with 18 bases between. As DNA, the CDR3 is TGTGCCAGCAGCGAGAGGACAGTTACAAGCAAAAACATTCAGTACTTC. Its translation: CASSERTVTSKNIQYF.

This sequence joins TRBV27 and TRBJ1-6, with D perhaps matching TRBD1 (5 bases). The CDR3 has 15 amino acids. CDR1 is MNHEY and CDR2 is SMNVEV in the germline V gene (reference sequence). V gave up 2 bases and J gave up 8 bases, with 13 bases separating them. The CDR3 protein is CASSLRGRDDSPLHF. CDR3 DNA: TGTGCCAGCAGTTTAAGGGGCCGGGACGATTCACCCCTCCACTTT.

The chain has TRBV4-3 and TRBJ1-3; D gene ambiguous. Trimming stripped 0 bases from V and 2 bases from J, with 14 bases between. The CDR3 runs to 17 residues. Germline V gives CDR1 LGHNA, CDR2 YSLEER. CDR3 coding DNA: TGCGCCAGCAGCCAAGACTCCGGGAGGGTAACTGGAAACACCATATATTTT. Its protein product is CASSQDSGRVTGNTIYF.

This clonotype showed up just a few times. This sequence joins TRBV27 and TRBJ2-3; 7 nucleotides align to TRBD1. The germline gives CDR1 MNHEY, CDR2 SMNVEV (reference sequence). This CDR3 is 14 amino acids long. The V and J ends lost 4 bases and 2 bases, in that order; junction bases with no gene match: 3. The DNA of the CDR3 is TGTGCCAGCAGTTCTGACAGGGCCACAGATACGCAGTATTTT. Protein sequence: CASSSDRATDTQYF.

This chain links TRBV2 with TRBJ2-7; D might be TRBD1 or TRBD2, each matching 6 bases. CDR3 length: 12 amino acids. Germline CDR1 SNHLY, CDR2 FYNNEI. CDR3 DNA: TGTTCATACAGGGAGGCCCGTCACGAGCAGTACTTC. Protein sequence: CSYREARHEQYF.

The V call is TRBV4-3, the J call TRBJ2-1; 10 bases map to TRBD2. Trimming removed 3 bases from V and 7 bases from J; junction bases left unmatched: 9. Germline assignment: CDR1 LGHNA and CDR2 YSLEER. The CDR3 runs to 16 residues. The CDR3 nucleotides are TGCGCCAGCAGCCACGGAGCGGGGGGGCCGGTAAATGAGCAGTTCTTC. Its translation is CASSHGAGGPVNEQFF.

The sample holds a few counts of this clonotype. The gene calls are TRBV4-1 and TRBJ2-4; TRBD2 matches at 7 bases. Germline CDR1 reads MGHRA; CDR2 reads YSYEKL. The junction had 11 bases not matched to a gene; V was cut back by 10 bases and J by 8 bases. This CDR3 spans 13 amino acids. The CDR3 is CATGQGRGDIQYF. CDR3 DNA: TGCGCCACAGGGCAGGGTCGGGGGGACATTCAGTACTTC.

This clonotype has more than one count but fewer than ten. The chain combines TRBV6-1 with TRBJ2-5, with unresolved D. Trimming cost V 3 bases and J 2 bases, with 7 bases left between them. Germline assignment: CDR1 MNHNS and CDR2 SASEGT. The length of the CDR3 is 13 residues. The DNA for the CDR3 is TGTGCCAGCAGTGATCGAAGACAAGAGACCCAGTACTTC. It codes for CASSDRRQETQYF.

The chain carries TRBV6-8 and TRBJ2-2; TRBD2 agrees at 7 bases. The CDR3 length is 15 residues. V lost 6 bases, J lost 6 bases, and 10 bases stayed unmatched. CDR1 MNHGY and CDR2 SAAAGT come from the germline V gene. CDR3 protein: CASSFGGGVSGELFF. The CDR3 DNA reads TGTGCCAGCAGCTTTGGGGGAGGGGTGTCCGGGGAGCTGTTTTTT.

V is TRBV27 and J is TRBJ2-2; the match to TRBD1 covers 9 bases. With 4 bases clipped from V and 6 bases from J, the junction kept 3 bases outside the gene matches. Germline lookup yields CDR1 MNHEY and CDR2 SMNVEV (reference sequence). CDR3 length equals 14 residues. The CDR3 spells CASSWGQGSGELFF. The CDR3 nucleotides read TGTGCCAGCAGTTGGGGACAGGGATCCGGGGAGCTGTTTTTT.

Many counts were recorded for this clonotype. J is TRBJ2-3 and V is TRBV12-3 or TRBV12-4; 11 nucleotides match TRBD1. Losses at the gene ends were 6 bases for V and 1 base for J; bases not matched to a gene: 3. CDR3 length: 15 residues. CDR3 loop: CASSQGQGGTDTQYF. In DNA form, the CDR3 reads TGTGCCAGCAGCCAGGGACAGGGGGGCACAGATACGCAGTATTTT.

This chain joins TRBV6-1 and TRBJ1-1; D is undetermined. The ends were cut back, 3 bases at V and 7 bases at J, with 15 bases in the middle. The germline V gene has CDR1 MNHNS and CDR2 SASEGT. The CDR3 consists of 14 residues. CDR3 in DNA: TGTGCCAGCAGTGACTCTCTAGCGCCGGATGAAGCTTTCTTT. Translated: CASSDSLAPDEAFF.

The table lists this clonotype with a few counts. The chain employs TRBV28 and TRBJ2-7, with 10 bases aligning to TRBD2. The germline CDR1 and CDR2 sequences are MDHEN and SYDVKM. CDR3 size: 16 residues. J was trimmed by 0 bases and V by 4 bases; bases with no gene match: 6. The CDR3 DNA follows: TGTGCCAGCAGTTCCCAACTAGCGGGGAGCTCCTACGAGCAGTACGTC. Its translation is CASSSQLAGSSYEQYV.

This clonotype was counted ten times or more. The chain combines TRBV7-6 with TRBJ1-1, with D possibly matching TRBD1 (5 bases). In germline, CDR1 is SGHVS, CDR2 FNYEAQ. V was clipped by 0 bases and J by 0 bases, with 14 bases between them. This CDR3 has 17 amino acids. CDR3 protein: CASSLAGRGTVNTEAFF. As DNA, the CDR3 is TGTGCCAGCAGCTTAGCGGGTAGAGGGACGGTGAACACTGAAGCTTTCTTT. The full variable domain, completed using reference TRBV7-6 and TRBJ1-1, is GAGVSQSPRYKVTKRGQDVALRCDPISGHVSLYWYRQALGQGPEFLTYFNYEAQQDKSGLPNDRFSAERPEGSISTLTIQRTEQRDSAMYRCASSLAGRGTVNTEAFFGQGTRLTVV.

This chain uses TRBV27 with TRBJ2-1; TRBD2 might be the D (6 bases). The CDR3 runs to 13 residues. The V gene lost 1 base and the J gene lost 8 bases, with 9 bases spanning the gap. The germline V gene encodes CDR1 MNHEY and CDR2 SMNVEV (reference sequence). This chain's CDR3 is CASSLLRRDEQFF. In DNA, the CDR3 is TGTGCCAGCAGTTTATTGAGGAGGGATGAGCAGTTCTTC.

The chain has TRBV6-5 and TRBJ2-5, with TRBD2 identical over 9 bases. Germline lookup yields CDR1 MNHEY and CDR2 SVGAGI. This CDR3 contains 14 residues. J lost 4 bases, V lost 2 bases, and 2 bases had no gene match. The CDR3 loop is CASSYSGGIETQYF. Written as DNA, the CDR3 is TGTGCCAGCAGTTACAGCGGGGGGATAGAGACCCAGTACTTC.

This clonotype was counted between two and nine times. This chain uses TRBV9 with TRBJ1-5, with a weak D call TRBD1 (5 bases). Trimming took 0 bases from V and 5 from J, leaving 12 bases between them. Germline values: CDR1 SGDLS, CDR2 YYNGEE. The CDR3 covers 15 residues. The CDR3 here is CASSVDPGRDQPQHF. CDR3 in DNA: TGTGCCAGCAGCGTAGACCCGGGCAGGGATCAGCCCCAGCATTTT.

The chain carries TRBV19 and TRBJ1-2; D call uncertain. Germline-derived CDR1 and CDR2 are LNHDA and SQIVND (reference sequence). Deletions cut 8 bases from V and 5 bases from J, with 9 bases between. This CDR3 contains 11 residues. The CDR3 here is CASQLGYGYTF. The CDR3 nucleotides read TGTGCCAGTCAGTTGGGATATGGCTACACCTTC. The full variable domain, with the rest looked up from reference TRBV19 and TRBJ1-2, is DGGITQSPKYLFRKEGQNVTLSCEQNLNHDAMYWYRQDPGQGLRLIYYSQIVNDFQKGDIAEGYSVSREKKESFPLTVTSAQKNPTAFYLCASQLGYGYTFGSGTRLTVV.

In its sample, this clonotype was seen a few times. V gene TRBV20-1 combines with J gene TRBJ2-7; unclear D gene. Trimming left V 0 bases short and J 6 bases short, with 12 bases between. Germline CDR1 is DFQATT and CDR2 is SNEGSKA (reference sequence). The CDR3 totals 13 residues. CDR3 region: CSARDRASFEQYF. The CDR3 DNA is TGCAGTGCTAGAGATAGGGCCTCTTTCGAGCAGTACTTC.

As concerns this clonotype: This may arise from a read error, as a much more abundant clone is one base away. The rearrangement uses TRBV6-2 or TRBV6-3 and TRBJ1-1; unclear D gene. This CDR3 comprises 13 residues. Germline-derived CDR1 and CDR2 are MNHEY and SVGEGT. V dropped 4 bases and J dropped 1 base, with 7 bases sitting between them. CDR3 sequence: CASSFIRNTEAFF. Written as DNA, the CDR3 is TGTGCCAGCAGTTTCATCAGGAACACTGAAGCTTTCTTT.

The table lists this clonotype with a few counts. This sequence joins TRBV27 and TRBJ1-4; possibly TRBD1 for D (5 bases). From germline, CDR1 is MNHEY and CDR2 SMNVEV (reference sequence). The CDR3 is 15 amino acids. The germline V and J ends were trimmed by 8 bases and 4 bases, with 17 bases remaining between them. DNA of the CDR3: TGTGCCAGCTCAACAAGGGGACGGGATAATGAAAAACTGTTTTTT. It encodes CASSTRGRDNEKLFF.

The chain is built from TRBV7-9 and TRBJ1-1, with D unclear. With 0 bases removed from V and 5 bases from J, the gap between germline ends came to 10 bases. The germline V gene has CDR1 SEHNR and CDR2 FQNEAQ (reference sequence). The CDR3 has 14 residues. In nucleotides, the CDR3 is TGTGCCAGCAGCTTAGCTGCCAGGCTTACTGAAGCTTTCTTT. Encoded protein: CASSLAARLTEAFF.

The chain joins TRBV6-2 or TRBV6-3 to TRBJ2-7; the D is unclear. The CDR3 runs to 11 residues. The V and J ends lost 4 bases and 2 bases respectively, with 3 bases between them. Germline CDR1 and CDR2: MNHEY and SVGEGT. CDR3: CASSSAYEQYV. In DNA form, the CDR3 reads TGTGCCAGCAGTTCTGCCTACGAGCAGTACGTC.

This rearrangement joins TRBV10-1 to TRBJ2-4, with TRBD1 identical over 8 bases. The CDR3 consists of 14 residues. V gave up 4 bases and J gave up 8 bases; unmatched junction bases: 7. Germline values: CDR1 WNHNN, CDR2 SYGVQD (reference sequence). The chain's CDR3 is CASSALDRADIQYF. Here the CDR3 DNA reads TGCGCCAGCAGTGCCTTGGACAGGGCTGACATTCAGTACTTC.

This clonotype was recorded a few times. V usage is TRBV7-6 and J usage is TRBJ2-1, with D possibly matching TRBD2 (6 bases). Germline V gene lookup returns CDR1 SGHVS and CDR2 FNYEAQ. The ends were cut back, 4 bases at V and 0 bases at J, with 16 bases in the middle. The CDR3 runs 17 residues. The CDR3 DNA reads as TGTGCCAGCAGCTCCGTACACGGGGGTTCCTCCTACAATGAGCAGTTCTTC. Residues: CASSSVHGGSSYNEQFF.

This clonotype was counted at least ten times. The chain employs TRBV7-6 and TRBJ2-1; 13 nucleotides match TRBD2. Germline CDR1 SGHVS, CDR2 FNYEAQ. The J segment lost 8 bases and the V segment lost 3 bases, leaving 10 bases of the junction unmatched. The CDR3 is made up of 17 amino acids. DNA of the CDR3: TGTGCCAGCAGCTTCGCCAGACTAGCGGGGGGTGTCTATGAGCAGTTCTTC. It translates to CASSFARLAGGVYEQFF. Variable domain in full (rest from reference TRBV7-6 and TRBJ2-1): GAGVSQSPRYKVTKRGQDVALRCDPISGHVSLYWYRQALGQGPEFLTYFNYEAQQDKSGLPNDRFSAERPEGSISTLTIQRTEQRDSAMYRCASSFARLAGGVYEQFFGPGTRLTVL.